The sequence of this T cell receptor (beta chain) was determined in a study of regulatory T cells in long-lasting Graves disease. According to the study, TCR beta libraries were built with iRepertoire HTBI primers and CDR3-region Arm-PCR. TCRdb used MiXCR to reprocess the multiplex PCR reads, holding one entry per CDR3 protein. The sample contains about 620,000 distinct CDR3 sequences, 15% to 20% of which appear only once. The V and J ends lost 5 bases and 11 bases, in that order; junction bases with no gene match: 5. Germline V CDR1 and CDR2: SGHTA, FQGNSA. The length of the CDR3 is 12 residues. This clonotype has ten or more counts. The sample's time point: newly diagnosed GD, antithyroid drugs for less than 3 months. Extracted RNA from PBMCs served as the source of the TCR library. Patients met American Thyroid Association criteria for Graves' disease. The same sample was also used in a study of T cells in Graves' hyperthyroidism and ophthalmopathy. As that study records: Newly diagnosed patients aged 18 to 65 had hyperthyroidism of under 2 months' duration. The model identified upcoming ophthalmopathy a median about 7.1 months ahead of onset.

The specimen comprised peripheral blood mononuclear cells (PBMCs), sampled at new diagnosis, from a patient treated with antithyroid drugs. V is TRBV7-2 and J is TRBJ2-3, with TRBD1 matching over 9 bases. The source is a woman in her 30s with Graves disease. In DNA form, the CDR3 reads TGTGCCAGCAGCACAGGACAGGGGCGGCAGTATTTT. It is translated as CASSTGQGRQYF.